The entry below gives a single T cell receptor (beta chain) sequence along with its context. Its antigen is unknown. There are 13 residues in the CDR3. CDR1 is LGHNA, CDR2 YNFKEQ, per germline. Trimming took 2 bases from V and 7 from J; bases not matched to a gene: 2. These data originate in a study of cytomegalovirus exposure and HLA in healthy donors. Study details: Most genotyped donors, approximately 81% of 300 to 400, had Caucasian-associated genetic ancestry. Study-level findings and limits: On later analysis, the bulk of CMV-associated TCR beta chains appeared to be HLA-restricted.

The PCR had 60 Vbeta and 13 Jbeta primers. Clones were sequenced by immunoSEQ multiplex PCR, and TCRdb holds only the in-frame ones, with some missing. Its clone listing holds under 95,000 clones. The chain joins TRBV4-2 to TRBJ1-1; 9 bases fit TRBD1. This TCR derives from a female donor in good health and CMV-seropositive. Sequenced: PBMCs. The CDR3 here is CASSQRQGDEAFF. In nucleotides, the CDR3 is TGTGCCAGCAGCCAAAGACAGGGGGATGAAGCTTTCTTT.